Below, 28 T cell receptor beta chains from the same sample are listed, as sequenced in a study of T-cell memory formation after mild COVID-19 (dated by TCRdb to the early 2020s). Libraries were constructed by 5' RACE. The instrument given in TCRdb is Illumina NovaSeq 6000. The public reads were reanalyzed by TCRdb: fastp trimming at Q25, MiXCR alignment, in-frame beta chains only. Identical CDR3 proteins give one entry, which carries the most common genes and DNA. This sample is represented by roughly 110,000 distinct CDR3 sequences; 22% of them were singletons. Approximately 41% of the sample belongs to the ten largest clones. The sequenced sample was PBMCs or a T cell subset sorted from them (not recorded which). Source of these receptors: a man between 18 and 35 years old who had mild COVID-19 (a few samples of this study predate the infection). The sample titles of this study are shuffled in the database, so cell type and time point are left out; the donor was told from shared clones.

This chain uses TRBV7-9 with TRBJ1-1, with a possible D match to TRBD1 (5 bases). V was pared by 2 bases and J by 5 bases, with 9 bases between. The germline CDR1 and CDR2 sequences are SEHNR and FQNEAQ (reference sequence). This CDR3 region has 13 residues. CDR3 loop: CASSLIGETEAFF. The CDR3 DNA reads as TGTGCCAGCAGCTTAATAGGGGAGACTGAAGCTTTCTTT.

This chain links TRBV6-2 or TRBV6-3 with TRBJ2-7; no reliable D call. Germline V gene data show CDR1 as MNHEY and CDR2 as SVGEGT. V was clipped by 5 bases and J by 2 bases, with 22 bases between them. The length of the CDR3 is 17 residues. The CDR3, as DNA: TGTGCCAGCAGTCCCCCCGGCACTCCCTCAATAGCCTACGAGCAGTACGTC. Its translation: CASSPPGTPSIAYEQYV.

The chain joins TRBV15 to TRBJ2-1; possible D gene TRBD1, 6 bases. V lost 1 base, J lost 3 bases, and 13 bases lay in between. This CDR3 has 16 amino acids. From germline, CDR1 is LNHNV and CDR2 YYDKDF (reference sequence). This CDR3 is CATSRATGMIYNEQFF. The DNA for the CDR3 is TGTGCCACCAGCAGAGCGACAGGCATGATCTACAATGAGCAGTTCTTC.

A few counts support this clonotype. The CDR3 nucleotides read TGTGCCAGCAGCCCGACAGGGGGTGGAGTTGGTGGCTACACCTTC. This sequence encodes CASSPTGGGVGGYTF. V is TRBV9 and J is TRBJ1-2; 9 bases fit TRBD1. From germline, CDR1 is SGDLS and CDR2 YYNGEE. Trimming cost V 4 bases and J 7 bases; bases outside gene matches: 11. The CDR3 is 15 residues long.

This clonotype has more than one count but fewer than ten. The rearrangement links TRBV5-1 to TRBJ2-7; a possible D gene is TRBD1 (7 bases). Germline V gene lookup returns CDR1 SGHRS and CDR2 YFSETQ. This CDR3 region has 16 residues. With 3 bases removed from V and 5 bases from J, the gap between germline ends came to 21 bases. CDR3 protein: CASSSRGRQGVNEQYF. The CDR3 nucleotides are TGCGCCAGCAGCTCCCGGGGGCGTCAGGGGGTGAACGAGCAGTACTTC.

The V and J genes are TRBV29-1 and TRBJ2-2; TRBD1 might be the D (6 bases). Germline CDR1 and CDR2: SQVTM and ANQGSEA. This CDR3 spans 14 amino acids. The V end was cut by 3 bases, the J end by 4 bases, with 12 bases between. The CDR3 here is CSVDPGRGTGELFF. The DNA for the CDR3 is TGCAGCGTTGACCCCGGCAGGGGCACCGGGGAGCTGTTTTTT.

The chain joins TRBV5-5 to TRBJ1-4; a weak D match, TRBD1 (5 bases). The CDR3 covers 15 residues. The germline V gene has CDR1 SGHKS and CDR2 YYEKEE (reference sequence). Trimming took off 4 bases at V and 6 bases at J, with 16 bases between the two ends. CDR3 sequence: CASSGPGGFDEKLFF. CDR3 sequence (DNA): TGTGCCAGCAGCGGCCCCGGGGGATTCGATGAAAAACTGTTTTTT.

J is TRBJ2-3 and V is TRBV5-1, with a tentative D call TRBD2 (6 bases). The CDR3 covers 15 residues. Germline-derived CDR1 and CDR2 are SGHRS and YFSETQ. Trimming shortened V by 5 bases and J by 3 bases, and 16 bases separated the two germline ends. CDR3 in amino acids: CASRGGLYGTDTQYF. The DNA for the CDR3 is TGCGCCAGCAGGGGGGGATTATATGGAACAGATACGCAGTATTTT.

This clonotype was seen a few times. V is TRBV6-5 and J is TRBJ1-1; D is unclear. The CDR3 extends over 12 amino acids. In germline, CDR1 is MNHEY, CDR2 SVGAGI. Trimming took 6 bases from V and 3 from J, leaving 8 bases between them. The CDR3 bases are TGTGCCAGCAGCCTCGACGACACTGAAGCTTTCTTT. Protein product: CASSLDDTEAFF.

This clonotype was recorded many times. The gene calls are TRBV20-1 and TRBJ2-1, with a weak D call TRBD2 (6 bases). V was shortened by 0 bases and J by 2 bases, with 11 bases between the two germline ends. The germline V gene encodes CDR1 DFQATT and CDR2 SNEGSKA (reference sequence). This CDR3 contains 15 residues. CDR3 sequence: CSARDSAGPYNEQFF. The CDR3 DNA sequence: TGCAGTGCTAGAGATTCGGCGGGGCCCTACAATGAGCAGTTCTTC.

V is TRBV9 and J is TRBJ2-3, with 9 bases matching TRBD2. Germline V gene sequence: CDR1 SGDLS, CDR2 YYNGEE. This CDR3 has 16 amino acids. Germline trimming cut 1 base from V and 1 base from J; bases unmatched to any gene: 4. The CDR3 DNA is TGTGCCAGCAGCGTATATGGCGGGGGGGGCACAGATACGCAGTATTTT. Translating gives CASSVYGGGGTDTQYF.

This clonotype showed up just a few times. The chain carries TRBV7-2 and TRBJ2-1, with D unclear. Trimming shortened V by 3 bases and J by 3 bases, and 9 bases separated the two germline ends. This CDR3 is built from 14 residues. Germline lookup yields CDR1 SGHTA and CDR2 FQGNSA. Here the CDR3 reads CASSFGPNYNEQFF. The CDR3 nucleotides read TGTGCCAGCAGCTTCGGACCAAACTACAATGAGCAGTTCTTC.

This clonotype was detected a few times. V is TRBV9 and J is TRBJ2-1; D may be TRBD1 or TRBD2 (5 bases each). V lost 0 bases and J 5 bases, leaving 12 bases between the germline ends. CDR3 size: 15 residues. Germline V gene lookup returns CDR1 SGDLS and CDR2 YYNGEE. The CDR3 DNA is TGTGCCAGCAGCGTAGCTCAGGGAGTAAACAATGAGCAGTTCTTC. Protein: CASSVAQGVNNEQFF.

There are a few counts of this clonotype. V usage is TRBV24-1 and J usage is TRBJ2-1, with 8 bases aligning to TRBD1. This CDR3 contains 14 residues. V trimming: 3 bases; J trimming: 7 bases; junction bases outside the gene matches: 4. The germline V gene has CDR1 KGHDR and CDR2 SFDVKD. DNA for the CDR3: TGTGCCACCAGTGATGGGACAGGCTTGAATGAGCAGTTCTTC. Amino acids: CATSDGTGLNEQFF.

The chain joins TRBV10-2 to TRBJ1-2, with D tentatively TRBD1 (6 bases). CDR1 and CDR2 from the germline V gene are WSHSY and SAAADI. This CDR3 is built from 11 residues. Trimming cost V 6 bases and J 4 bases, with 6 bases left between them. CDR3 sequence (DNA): TGCGCCAGCAGGGACAGCTATGGCTACACCTTC. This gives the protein CASRDSYGYTF.

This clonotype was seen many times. The CDR3 DNA sequence: TGTGCCAGCAGCTTAGCCGCAACAGGGGGCAGTGAAGCTTTCTTT. It encodes CASSLAATGGSEAFF. V and J are TRBV7-8 and TRBJ1-1; 9 bases map to TRBD1. Germline-derived CDR1 and CDR2 are SGHVS and FQNEAQ. The CDR3 runs 15 residues. V lost 0 bases to trimming and J lost 7 bases; unmatched junction nucleotides: 6.

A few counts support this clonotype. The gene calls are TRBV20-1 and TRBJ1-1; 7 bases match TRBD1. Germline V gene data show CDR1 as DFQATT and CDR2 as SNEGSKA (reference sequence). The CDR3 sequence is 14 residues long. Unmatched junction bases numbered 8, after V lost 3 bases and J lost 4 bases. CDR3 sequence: CSARGIQGPTEAFF. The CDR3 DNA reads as TGCAGTGCTAGGGGAATACAGGGGCCCACTGAAGCTTTCTTT.

The CDR3 nucleotides are TGTGCCAGCAGCCAGGACAGGGGGCGATGGGATACGCAGTATTTT. It is translated as CASSQDRGRWDTQYF. The V and J genes are TRBV7-9 and TRBJ2-3; 11 bases match TRBD1. Trimming cost V 5 bases and J 6 bases; bases outside gene matches: 7. This CDR3 contains 15 residues. The germline gives CDR1 SEHNR, CDR2 FQNEAQ (reference sequence). Full variable domain (outside the CDR3, taken from reference TRBV7-9 and TRBJ2-3): DTGVSQNPRHKITKRGQNVTFRCDPISEHNRLYWYRQTLGQGPEFLTYFQNEAQLEKSRLLSDRFSAERPKGSFSTLEIQRTEQGDSAMYLCASSQDRGRWDTQYFGPGTRLTVL.

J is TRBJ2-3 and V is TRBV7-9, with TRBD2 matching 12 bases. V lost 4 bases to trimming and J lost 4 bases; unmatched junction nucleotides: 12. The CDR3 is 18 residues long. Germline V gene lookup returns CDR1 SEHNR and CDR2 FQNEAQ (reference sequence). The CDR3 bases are TGTGCCAGCAGCTCCCCTAGCGGGGGGGCTAAGGCGGCAGATACGCAGTATTTT. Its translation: CASSSPSGGAKAADTQYF.

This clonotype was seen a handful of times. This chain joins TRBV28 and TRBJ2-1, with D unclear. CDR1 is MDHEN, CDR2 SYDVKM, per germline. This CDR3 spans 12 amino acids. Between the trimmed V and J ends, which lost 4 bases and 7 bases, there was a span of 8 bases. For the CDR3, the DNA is TGTGCCAGCAGTTGGCCAGGTAATGAGCAGTTCTTC. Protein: CASSWPGNEQFF.

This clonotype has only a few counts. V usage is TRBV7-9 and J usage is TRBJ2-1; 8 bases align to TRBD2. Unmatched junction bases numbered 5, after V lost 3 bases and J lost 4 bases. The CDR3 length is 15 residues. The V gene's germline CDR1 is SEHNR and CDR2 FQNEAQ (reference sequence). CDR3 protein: CASSFFGGDYNEQFF. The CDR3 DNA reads TGTGCCAGCAGCTTTTTCGGGGGGGATTACAATGAGCAGTTCTTC. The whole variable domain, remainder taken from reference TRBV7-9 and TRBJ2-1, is DTGVSQNPRHKITKRGQNVTFRCDPISEHNRLYWYRQTLGQGPEFLTYFQNEAQLEKSRLLSDRFSAERPKGSFSTLEIQRTEQGDSAMYLCASSFFGGDYNEQFFGPGTRLTVL.

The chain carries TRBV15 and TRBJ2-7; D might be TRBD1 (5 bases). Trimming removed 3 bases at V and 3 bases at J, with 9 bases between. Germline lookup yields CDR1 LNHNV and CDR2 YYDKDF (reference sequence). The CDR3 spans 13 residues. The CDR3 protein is CATSSRESYEQYV. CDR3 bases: TGTGCCACCAGCAGCAGGGAAAGCTACGAGCAGTACGTC.

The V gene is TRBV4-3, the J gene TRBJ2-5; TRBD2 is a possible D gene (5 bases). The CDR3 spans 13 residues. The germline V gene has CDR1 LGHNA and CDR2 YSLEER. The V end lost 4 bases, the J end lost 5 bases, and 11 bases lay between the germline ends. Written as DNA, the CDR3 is TGCGCCAGCAGCCTGGGAGCCTGGGAGACCCAGTACTTC. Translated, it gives CASSLGAWETQYF.

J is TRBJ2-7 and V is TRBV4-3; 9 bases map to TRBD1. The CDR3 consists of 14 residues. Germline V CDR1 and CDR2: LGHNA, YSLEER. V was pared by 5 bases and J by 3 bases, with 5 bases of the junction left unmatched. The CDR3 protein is CASSVDRGIYEQYF. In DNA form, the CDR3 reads TGCGCCAGCAGCGTTGACAGGGGGATCTACGAGCAGTACTTC.

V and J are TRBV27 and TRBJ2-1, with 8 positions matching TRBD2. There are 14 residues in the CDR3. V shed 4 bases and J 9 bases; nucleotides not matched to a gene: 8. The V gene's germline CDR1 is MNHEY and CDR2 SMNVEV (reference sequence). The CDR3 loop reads CASSSGGAYGEQFF. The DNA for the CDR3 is TGTGCCAGCAGTTCCGGGGGGGCGTACGGTGAGCAGTTCTTC.

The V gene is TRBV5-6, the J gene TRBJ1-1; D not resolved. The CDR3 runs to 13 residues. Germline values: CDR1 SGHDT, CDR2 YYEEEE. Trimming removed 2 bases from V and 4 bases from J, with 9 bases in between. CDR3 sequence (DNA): TGTGCCAGCAGCTTTGGAGGGCCCACTGAAGCTTTCTTT. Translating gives CASSFGGPTEAFF.

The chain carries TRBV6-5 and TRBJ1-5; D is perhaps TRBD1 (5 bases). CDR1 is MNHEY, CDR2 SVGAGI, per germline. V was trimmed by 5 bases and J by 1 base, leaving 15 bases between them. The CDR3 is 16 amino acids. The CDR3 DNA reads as TGTGCCAGCAGTCGGACAACAGTTGGGAGCAATCAGCCCCAGCATTTT. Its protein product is CASSRTTVGSNQPQHF.

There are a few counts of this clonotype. The DNA of the CDR3 is TGCAGCGTTGCCCCGAGCGGGGGGCTCACCGGGGAGCTGTTTTTT. It specifies CSVAPSGGLTGELFF. The chain has TRBV29-1 and TRBJ2-2; 9 nucleotides match TRBD2. Germline values: CDR1 SQVTM, CDR2 ANQGSEA. Losses at the gene ends were 4 bases for V and 4 bases for J; bases not matched to a gene: 7. This CDR3 spans 15 amino acids.